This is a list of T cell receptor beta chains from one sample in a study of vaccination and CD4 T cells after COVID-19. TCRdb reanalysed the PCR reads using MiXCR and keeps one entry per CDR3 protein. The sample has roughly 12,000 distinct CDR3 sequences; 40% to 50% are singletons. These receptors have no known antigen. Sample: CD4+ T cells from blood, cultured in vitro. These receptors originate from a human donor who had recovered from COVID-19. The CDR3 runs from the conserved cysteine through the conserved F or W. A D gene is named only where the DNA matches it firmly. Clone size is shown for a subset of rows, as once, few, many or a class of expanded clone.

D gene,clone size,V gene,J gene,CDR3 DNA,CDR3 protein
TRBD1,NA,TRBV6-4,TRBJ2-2,TGTGCCAGCAGTGAGGGACAGGGCACCGGGGAGCTGTTTTTT,CASSEGQGTGELFF
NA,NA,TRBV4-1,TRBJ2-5,TGCGCCAGCAGCCAAGAAAAGTGGGCAGGGCAAGAGACCCAGTACTTC,CASSQEKWAGQETQYF
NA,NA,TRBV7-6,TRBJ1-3,TGTGCCAGCAGCTTAGGAGCAGGCTCCTCTGGAAACACCATATATTTT,CASSLGAGSSGNTIYF
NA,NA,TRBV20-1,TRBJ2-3,TGCAGTGCTAGACGACAGGGTGGGGGGGGCACAGATACGCAGTATTTT,CSARRQGGGGTDTQYF
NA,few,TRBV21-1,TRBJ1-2,TGTGCCAGCAGCAAGGCGACAAACTATGGCTACACCTTC,CASSKATNYGYTF
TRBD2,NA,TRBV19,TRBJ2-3,TGTGCCAGTAACCCGGGGACTAGCTCCACAGATACGCAGTATTTT,CASNPGTSSTDTQYF
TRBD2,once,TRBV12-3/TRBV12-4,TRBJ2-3,TGTGCCAGCAGCTCCCGACTAGCGGGGGATACGCAGTATTTT,CASSSRLAGDTQYF
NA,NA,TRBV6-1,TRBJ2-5,TGTGCCACTTCAATCGGGTTAGTGGTTGAAGAGACCCAGTACTTC,CATSIGLVVEETQYF
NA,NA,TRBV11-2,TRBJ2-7,TGTGCCAGCAGCCCCACGGCAGGGACCTACGAGCAGTACTTC,CASSPTAGTYEQYF
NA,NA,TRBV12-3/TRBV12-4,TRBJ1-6,TGTGCCAGCAGTTTATGGGCGGGGGGGAAGAATAATTCACCCCTCCACTTT,CASSLWAGGKNNSPLHF
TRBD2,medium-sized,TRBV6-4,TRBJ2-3,TGTGCCAGCAGTGCTAGCGGGACAGATACGCAGTATTTT,CASSASGTDTQYF